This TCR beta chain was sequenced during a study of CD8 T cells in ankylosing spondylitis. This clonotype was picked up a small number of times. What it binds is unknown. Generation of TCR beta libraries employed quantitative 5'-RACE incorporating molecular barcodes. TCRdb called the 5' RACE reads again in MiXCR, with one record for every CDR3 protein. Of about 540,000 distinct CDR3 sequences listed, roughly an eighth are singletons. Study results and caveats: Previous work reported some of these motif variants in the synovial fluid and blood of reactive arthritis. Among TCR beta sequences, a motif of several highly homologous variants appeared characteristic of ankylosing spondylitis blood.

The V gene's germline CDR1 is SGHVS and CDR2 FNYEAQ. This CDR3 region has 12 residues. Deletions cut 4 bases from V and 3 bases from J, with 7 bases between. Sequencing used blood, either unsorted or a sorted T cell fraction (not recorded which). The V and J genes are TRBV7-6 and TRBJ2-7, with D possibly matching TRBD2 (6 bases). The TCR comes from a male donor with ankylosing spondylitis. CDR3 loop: CASSSGDYEQYF. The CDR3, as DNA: TGTGCCAGCAGCTCGGGGGACTACGAGCAGTACTTC.